This T cell receptor (beta chain) was recorded in a study of CD8 T cells in ankylosing spondylitis listed by TCRdb under 2017. In the study overall: The study set out to find disease-linked TCR variants by profiling T cell receptor beta repertoires in ankylosing spondylitis patients and healthy donors. Peripheral blood samples were taken, and synovial fluid was additionally collected from ankylosing spondylitis patients. The full study cohort comprised about 24 ankylosing spondylitis patients and 85 to 120 healthy donors. Study-wide conclusions, independent of this receptor: In peripheral blood, the disease-linked clones were found at relatively low frequencies and had a CD8+ phenotype. Some motif variants were previously reported in synovial fluid and blood of reactive arthritis patients, suggesting common disease-initiation mechanisms. Blood from ankylosing spondylitis patients appeared to be characterized by a TCR beta motif made up of seven or eight highly homologous amino acid variants. According to the report, matched synovial fluid samples from ankylosing spondylitis patients were significantly enriched for the disease-linked clones.

TCRdb names Illumina HiSeq 2500 as the instrument used. TCR beta libraries were prepared by quantitative 5'-RACE with molecular barcodes. The authors processed their data as follows. Disease-linked TCR variants were identified with a new computational method built on a probabilistic model of VDJ rearrangement. Starting from the raw public reads, TCRdb applied fastp trimming at Q25, assembled clones with MiXCR and retained in-frame beta chains. Here each entry gathers all rows of one CDR3 protein and keeps the most common genes and DNA. Here the V and J calls rest on TCRdb's processing, not on the authors' analysis. For this sample the table gives some 700,000 distinct CDR3 sequences, of which roughly 19% were detected only once. The ten largest account for 15% to 20% of the sample. For this clonotype: Its antigen target is currently unknown. One base away there is no much larger clone; base qualities are not given.

Sequenced: blood, either unsorted or a sorted T cell fraction (not recorded which). The TCR comes from a male donor with ankylosing spondylitis.

The CDR3 reads as follows: CASSLYRGDTEAFF. DNA sequence: TGTGCCAGCAGCTTGTACAGGGGGGACACTGAAGCTTTCTTT. The sequence is built from TRBV7-2 and TRBJ1-1, and 8 junctional nucleotides match TRBD1. V loses 3 bases at its end and J loses 3 bases; junction bases beyond the gene matches: 3. The CDR3 starts with the cysteine, ends with the phenylalanine, and has 14 residues. The sequence is cut down to CDR3 DNA, 42 bases in frame from base 1. CDR1 is given as SGHTA and CDR2 as FQGNSA, both from the germline V gene. Beyond the CDR3, the reference TRBV7-2 and TRBJ1-1 genes provide the residues; the full variable domain reads: GAGVSQSPSNKVTEKGKDVELRCDPISGHTALYWYRQSLGQGLEFLIYFQGNSAPDKSGLPSDRFSAERTGGSVSTLTIQRTQQEDSAVYLCASSLYRGDTEAFFGQGTRLTVV.